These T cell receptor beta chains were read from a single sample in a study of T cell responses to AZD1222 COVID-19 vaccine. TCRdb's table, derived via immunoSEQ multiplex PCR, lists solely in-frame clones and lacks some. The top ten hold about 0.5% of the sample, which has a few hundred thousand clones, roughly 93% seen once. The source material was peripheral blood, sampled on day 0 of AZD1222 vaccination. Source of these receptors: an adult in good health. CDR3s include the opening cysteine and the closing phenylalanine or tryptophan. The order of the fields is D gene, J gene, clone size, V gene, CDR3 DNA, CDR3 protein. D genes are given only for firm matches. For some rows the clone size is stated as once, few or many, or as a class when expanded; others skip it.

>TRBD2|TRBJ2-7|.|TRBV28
TGTGCCAGCAACGGACTAGCGGGAGTTTCCTCTGTGAACGAGCAGTACTTC
CASNGLAGVSSVNEQYF
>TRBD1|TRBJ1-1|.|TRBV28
TGTGCCAGCAGGGACCCAGGGGGGGCTGAAGCTTTCTTT
CASRDPGGAEAFF
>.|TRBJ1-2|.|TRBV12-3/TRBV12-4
TGTGCCAGCAGTTTAAGGGGAGGCTATGGCTACACCTTC
CASSLRGGYGYTF
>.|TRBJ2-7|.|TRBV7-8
TGTGCCAGCAGCTATGGGGGGACCTCCTACGAGCAGTACTTC
CASSYGGTSYEQYF
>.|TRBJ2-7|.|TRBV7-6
TGTGCCAGCAGCTCCCGTCTTAGGTCCTACGAGCAGTACTTC
CASSSRLRSYEQYF
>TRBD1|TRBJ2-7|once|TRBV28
TGTGCCAGCAGTTTGTGGACAGGGTCTTCCGAGCAGTACTTC
CASSLWTGSSEQYF
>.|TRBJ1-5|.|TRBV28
TGTGCCAGCAGTTTGGCGGGTCAGCCCCAGCATTTT
CASSLAGQPQHF
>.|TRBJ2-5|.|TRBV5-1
TGCGCCAGCAGCTTGGGCAGGGTACAAGAGACCCAGTACTTC
CASSLGRVQETQYF
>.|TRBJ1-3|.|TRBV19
TGTGCCAGTAATCAGGAGCGTGGGTCTGGAAACACCATATATTTT
CASNQERGSGNTIYF
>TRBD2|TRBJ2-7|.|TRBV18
TGTGCCAGCTCACCAAGCGGCAGCGGGAGGGTCTACGAGCAGTACTTC
CASSPSGSGRVYEQYF
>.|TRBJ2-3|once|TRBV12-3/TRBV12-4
TGTGCCAGCAGGACAGGCACAGATACGCAGTATTTT
CASRTGTDTQYF
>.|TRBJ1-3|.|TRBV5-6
TGTGCCAGCAGCTACCCCACGGGAAACACCATATATTTT
CASSYPTGNTIYF
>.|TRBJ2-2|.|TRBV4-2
TGTGCCAGCAGCCAAGATCTAGGCTATACCGGGGAGCTGTTTTTT
CASSQDLGYTGELFF
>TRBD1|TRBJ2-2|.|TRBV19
TGTGCCAGTAGTACCAACCGACGACAGGGCCCCAACACCGGGGAGCTGTTTTTT
CASSTNRRQGPNTGELFF
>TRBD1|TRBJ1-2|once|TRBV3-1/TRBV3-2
TGTGCCAGCAGCCGTACAGGGGGGTCTCCCTATGGCTACACCTTC
CASSRTGGSPYGYTF
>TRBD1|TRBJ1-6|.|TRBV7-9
TGTGCCAGCAGGACAGGGGAACATTCACCCCTCCACTTT
CASRTGEHSPLHF
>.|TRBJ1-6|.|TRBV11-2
TGTGCCAGCAGCGGTAGGGGGACCAATTCACCCCTCCACTTT
CASSGRGTNSPLHF
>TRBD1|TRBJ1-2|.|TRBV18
TGTGCCAGCTCACAGGGACAGGGCTCCGGGAACTATGGCTACACCTTC
CASSQGQGSGNYGYTF
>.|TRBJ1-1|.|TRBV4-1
TGCGCCAGCAGCCAAAACCGGGGGGGCCAACGGAACACTGAAGCTTTCTTT
CASSQNRGGQRNTEAFF
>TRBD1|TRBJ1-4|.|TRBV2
TGTGCCAGCAGTGCGCCAGGGGGCTCAACTAATGAAAAACTGTTTTTT
CASSAPGGSTNEKLFF
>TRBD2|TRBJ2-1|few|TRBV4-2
TGTGCCAGCAGCCAAGATGTACTAGCGGGGGCAGGAGAGCAGTTCTTC
CASSQDVLAGAGEQFF
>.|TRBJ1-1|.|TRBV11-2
TGTGCCAGCAGCTTGGTGGGAGTAGACACTGAAGCTTTCTTT
CASSLVGVDTEAFF
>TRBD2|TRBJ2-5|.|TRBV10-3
TGTGCCATCAGTGCGCTCGGGGGGGCCGGGGAGACCCAGTACTTC
CAISALGGAGETQYF
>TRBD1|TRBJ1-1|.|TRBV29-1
TGCAGCGTTGAAGGTTGGGACAGAGACACTGAAGCTTTCTTT
CSVEGWDRDTEAFF
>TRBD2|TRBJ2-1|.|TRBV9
TGTGCCAGCAGCGTAGGGCGGGGGGCCATAAATGAGCAGTTCTTC
CASSVGRGAINEQFF
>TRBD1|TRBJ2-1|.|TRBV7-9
TGTGCCAGCAGCCCGGGACAGGGGGTCATCAATGAGCAGTTCTTC
CASSPGQGVINEQFF
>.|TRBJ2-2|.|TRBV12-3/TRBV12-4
TGTGCCAGCAGCCGTCTAAGTCCCGGGGAGCTGTTTTTT
CASSRLSPGELFF
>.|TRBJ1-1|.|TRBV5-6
TGTGCCAGCAGCTTGGCACAGGGTAACACTGAAGCTTTCTTT
CASSLAQGNTEAFF
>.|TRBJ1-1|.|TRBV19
TGTGCCAGTAGTGGGGAGTACTCTGAAGCTTTCTTT
CASSGEYSEAFF
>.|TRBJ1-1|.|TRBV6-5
TGTGCCAGCAGTCAGGCCACGCGGGCTGAAGCTTTCTTT
CASSQATRAEAFF
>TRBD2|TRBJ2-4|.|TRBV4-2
TGTGCCAGCAGCCAAGATCTAGCGGGAGGACTAGCCAAAAACATTCAGTACTTC
CASSQDLAGGLAKNIQYF
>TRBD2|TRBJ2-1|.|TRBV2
TGTGCCAGCAGTGAAACACTAGCGATTGAGCAGTTCTTC
CASSETLAIEQFF
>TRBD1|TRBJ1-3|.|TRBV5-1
TGCGCCAGCAGCCCACAGGGGGACACCATATATTTT
CASSPQGDTIYF
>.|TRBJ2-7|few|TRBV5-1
TGCGCCAGCAGCTTGAGAGGGGTAGGGTACGAGCAGTACTTC
CASSLRGVGYEQYF
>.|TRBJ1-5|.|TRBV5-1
TGCGCCAGCAGCGTTGACAGCTATAGCAATCAGCCCCAGCATTTT
CASSVDSYSNQPQHF
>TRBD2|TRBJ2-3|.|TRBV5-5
TGTGCCAGCAGCACACTAGCGGGAGTGGATACGCAGTATTTT
CASSTLAGVDTQYF
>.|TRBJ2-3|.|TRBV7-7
TGTGCTAGCAGCCTCCTGGGGACGGATACGCAGTATTTT
CASSLLGTDTQYF
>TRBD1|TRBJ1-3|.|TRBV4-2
TGTGCCAGCAGCCAACCGGGACAGGGACGAAACACCATATATTTT
CASSQPGQGRNTIYF
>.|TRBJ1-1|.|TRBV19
TGTGCCAGTATCCACAGGGCGGGAAACACTGAAGCTTTCTTT
CASIHRAGNTEAFF
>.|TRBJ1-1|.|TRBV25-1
TGTGCCAGCAGTGACCCCGACAGAGTGAACACTGAAGCTTTCTTT
CASSDPDRVNTEAFF
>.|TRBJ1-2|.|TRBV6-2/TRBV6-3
TGTGCCAGCAGTTACGGCGGGACACGGGGTAACTATGGCTACACCTTC
CASSYGGTRGNYGYTF
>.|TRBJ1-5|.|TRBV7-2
TGTGCCAGCGCTTGGAGGTCCAATCAGCCCCAGCATTTT
CASAWRSNQPQHF
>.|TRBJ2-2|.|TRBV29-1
TGCAGCGTCCGATTCGGGGAGCTGTTTTTT
CSVRFGELFF
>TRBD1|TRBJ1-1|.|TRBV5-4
TGTGCCAGCAGCTTAGATACAGGGGGCTCTGAAGCTTTCTTT
CASSLDTGGSEAFF
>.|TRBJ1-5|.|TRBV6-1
TGTGCCAGCAGTGAATCGGGACGACAGCCCCAGCATTTT
CASSESGRQPQHF
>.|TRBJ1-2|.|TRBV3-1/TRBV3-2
TGTGCCAGCAGCCAAGAGCGTCAGAGGTCACGCACCTTC
CASSQERQRSRTF
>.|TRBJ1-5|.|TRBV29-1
TGCAGCGTTGGGTCCGGGCCGGGATATCAGCCCCAGCATTTT
CSVGSGPGYQPQHF
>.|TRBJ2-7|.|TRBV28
TGTGCCAGCAGAGAAAGGGGAAGGTCCTACGAGCAGTACTTC
CASRERGRSYEQYF